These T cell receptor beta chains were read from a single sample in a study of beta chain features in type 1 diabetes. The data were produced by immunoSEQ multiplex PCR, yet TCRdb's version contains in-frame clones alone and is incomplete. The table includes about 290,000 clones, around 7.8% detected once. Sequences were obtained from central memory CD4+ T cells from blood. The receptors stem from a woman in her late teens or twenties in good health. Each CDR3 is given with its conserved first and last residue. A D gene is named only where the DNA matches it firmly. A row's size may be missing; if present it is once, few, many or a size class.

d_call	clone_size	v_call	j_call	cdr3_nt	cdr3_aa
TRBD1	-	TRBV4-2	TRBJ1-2	TGTGCCAGCAGCCCCCCAACAGGGGGCGGCAACTATGGCTACACCTTC	CASSPPTGGGNYGYTF
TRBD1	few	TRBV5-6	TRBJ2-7	TGTGCCAGCAGCGGGGACAGCCGCTACGAGCAGTACTTC	CASSGDSRYEQYF
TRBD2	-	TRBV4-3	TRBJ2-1	TGCGCCAGCAGCCAAGTCGGGACTAGTTTGGGTGAGCAGTTCTTC	CASSQVGTSLGEQFF
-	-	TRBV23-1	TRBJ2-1	TGCGCCAGCAGTCATCTGAGCGGGACATACAATGAGCAGTTCTTC	CASSHLSGTYNEQFF
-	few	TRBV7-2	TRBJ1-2	TGTGCCAGCAGCTCTGGCGGGGCTAACTATGGCTACACCTTC	CASSSGGANYGYTF
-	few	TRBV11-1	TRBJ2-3	TGTGCCAGCAGCCGCGGAGTGGCAGATACGCAGTATTTT	CASSRGVADTQYF
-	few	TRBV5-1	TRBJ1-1	TGCGCCAGCAACCGAGGGCAAGGGAACACTGAAGCTTTCTTT	CASNRGQGNTEAFF
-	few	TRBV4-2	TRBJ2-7	TGTGCCAGCAGCCAAGATAGGGGACGGGTCAGCGAGCAGTACTTC	CASSQDRGRVSEQYF
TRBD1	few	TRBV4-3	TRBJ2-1	TGCGCCAGCAGCCAAGGGAAGGACAGGGGGCGCGCGAATGAGCAGTTCTTC	CASSQGKDRGRANEQFF
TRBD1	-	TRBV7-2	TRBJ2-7	TGTGCCAGCAGCTCCCGGACAGGCCCCTACGAGCAGTACTTC	CASSSRTGPYEQYF
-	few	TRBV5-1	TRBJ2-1	TGCGCCAGCAGCCCAACCCGACAGCATTACAATGAGCAGTTCTTC	CASSPTRQHYNEQFF
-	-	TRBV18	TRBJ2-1	TGTGCCAGCTCACCGTTTGTCGGTGAGCAGTTCTTC	CASSPFVGEQFF
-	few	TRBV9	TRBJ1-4	TGTGCCAGCAGCCCCGGGACTGAGCTTCCAGCTAATGAAAAACTGTTTTTT	CASSPGTELPANEKLFF
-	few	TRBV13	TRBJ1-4	TGTGCCCTAGAAGGACTGTTTTTT	CALEGLFF
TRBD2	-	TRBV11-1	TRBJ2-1	TGTGCCAGCCAGACTAGCGGGGGATACAATGAGCAGTTCTTC	CASQTSGGYNEQFF
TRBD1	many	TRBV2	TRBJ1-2	TGTGCCAGCAGTGGACAGGGGATGGGAGGCTACACCTTC	CASSGQGMGGYTF
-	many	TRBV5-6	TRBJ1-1	TGTGCCAGCAGCGGGAGGTTCCCTACGAACACTGAAGCTTTCTTT	CASSGRFPTNTEAFF
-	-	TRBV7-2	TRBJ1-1	TGTGCCAGCAGCCCGCGACAGTACACTGAAGCTTTCTTT	CASSPRQYTEAFF
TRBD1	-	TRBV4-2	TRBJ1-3	TGTGCCAGCAGCCAAGTTGGGACAGGGGTTGGAAACACCATATATTTT	CASSQVGTGVGNTIYF
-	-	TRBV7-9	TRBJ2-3	TGTGCCAGCAGCTTCGTCCGGGAGTCGCAGTATTTT	CASSFVRESQYF
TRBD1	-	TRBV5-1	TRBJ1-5	TGCGCCAGCAGCCGTACAGGGGAACATCAGCCCCAGCATTTT	CASSRTGEHQPQHF
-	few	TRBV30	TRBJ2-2	TGTGCCTGGAGTGTTGGGACGGCTGGCTCTATCGGGGAGCTGTTTTTT	CAWSVGTAGSIGELFF
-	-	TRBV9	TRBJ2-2	TGTGCCAGCAGCCCCAACACAGTTAACACCGGGGAGCTGTTTTTT	CASSPNTVNTGELFF
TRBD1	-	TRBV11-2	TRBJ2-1	TGTGCCAGCAGTCCTCGACAGGGTGGTAGTAATGAGCAGTTCTTC	CASSPRQGGSNEQFF
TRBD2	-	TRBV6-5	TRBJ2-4	TGTGCCAGCGCTCTAGCGGGGGGGAAAAACATTCAGTACTTC	CASALAGGKNIQYF
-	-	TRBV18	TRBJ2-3	TGTGCCAGCTCACCGGGCCCTTTCACAGATACGCAGTATTTT	CASSPGPFTDTQYF
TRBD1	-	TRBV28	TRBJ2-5	TGTGCCAGCAGTCGAGCCGGGACAGCTTCCCCCCAGTACTTC	CASSRAGTASPQYF
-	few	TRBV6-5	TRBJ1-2	TGTGCCAGCACCCCGGGACCGATTTATGGCTACACCTTC	CASTPGPIYGYTF
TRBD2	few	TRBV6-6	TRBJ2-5	TGTGCCAGCACCTTAGCGGGTCAAGAGACCCAGTACTTC	CASTLAGQETQYF
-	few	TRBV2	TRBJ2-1	TGTGCCAGCACAGGGGATGGGCCTTACAATGAGCAGTTCTTC	CASTGDGPYNEQFF
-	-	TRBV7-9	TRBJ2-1	TGTGCCAGCAGCTTCACTACTCAGGGGGGGCAGTTCTTC	CASSFTTQGGQFF
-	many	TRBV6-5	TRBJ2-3	TGTGCCACACAGGGCTCCCTCCACAGTGGTACGCAGTATTTT	CATQGSLHSGTQYF
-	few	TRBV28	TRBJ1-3	TGCGCCACCCTGCGGTCCTGGATCGGAAACACCATATATTTT	CATLRSWIGNTIYF
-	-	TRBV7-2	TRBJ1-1	TGTGCCAGCAGCCCTCAAAGAAATACCGGAGCTTTCTTT	CASSPQRNTGAFF
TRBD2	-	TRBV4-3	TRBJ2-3	TGCGCCAGCAGCCAAGATTTTAGCGGGATGGGGGATACGCAGTATTTT	CASSQDFSGMGDTQYF
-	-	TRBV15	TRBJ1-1	TGTGCCACCAGCAGAGTACCCTCCTTGAACACTGAAGCTTTCTTT	CATSRVPSLNTEAFF
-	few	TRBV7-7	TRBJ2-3	TGTGCTAGCAGCTTAGGACGAGGCGGTAGCACAGATACGCAGTATTTT	CASSLGRGGSTDTQYF
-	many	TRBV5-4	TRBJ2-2	TGTGCCAGCAGCTTAGAACCCGACGGGGAGCTGTTTTTT	CASSLEPDGELFF
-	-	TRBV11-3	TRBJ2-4	TGTGCCAGCAGCTTAAGTGGAAACATTCAGTACTTC	CASSLSGNIQYF
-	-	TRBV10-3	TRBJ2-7	TGTGCCATCAGTGAGTCAATTATCGGGGGACGCGAGCAGTACTTC	CAISESIIGGREQYF
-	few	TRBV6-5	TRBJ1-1	TGTGCCAGCAGGGAAAGACAGATGGGGAACACTGAAGCTTTCTTT	CASRERQMGNTEAFF
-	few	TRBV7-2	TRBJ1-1	TGTGCCAGCAGCTTAAACAGGAACACTGAAGCTTTCTTT	CASSLNRNTEAFF
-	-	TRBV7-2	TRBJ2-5	TGTGCCAGCAGCCCCCGAACGCTAGGGACCCAGTACTTC	CASSPRTLGTQYF
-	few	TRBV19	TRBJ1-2	TGTGCCAGTAGTATACAGGGGCCCCTCTATGGCTACACCTTC	CASSIQGPLYGYTF
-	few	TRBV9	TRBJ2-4	TGTGCCAGCAGCTCACCCCCTAGTCACATTCAGTACTTC	CASSSPPSHIQYF
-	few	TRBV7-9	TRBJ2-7	TGTGCCAGCAACCGCCTGACAGCCTACGAGCAGTACTTC	CASNRLTAYEQYF
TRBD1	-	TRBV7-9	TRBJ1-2	TGTGCCAGCAGCGTACGACAGGGGACTAACTATGGCTACACCTTC	CASSVRQGTNYGYTF
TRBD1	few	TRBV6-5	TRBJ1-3	TGTGCCAGCAGTTCCCTAACCCGGGACAGGGGAAACACCATATATTTT	CASSSLTRDRGNTIYF
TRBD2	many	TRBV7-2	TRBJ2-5	TGTGCCAGCAGACCCCGACTAGCCCAAGAGACCCAGTACTTC	CASRPRLAQETQYF
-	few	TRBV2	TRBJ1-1	TGTGCCACCCACCAGGGCAGGAGCACTGAAGCTTTCTTT	CATHQGRSTEAFF
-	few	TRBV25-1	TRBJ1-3	TGTGCCAGCACCCTGACCTCTGGAAACACCATATATTTT	CASTLTSGNTIYF
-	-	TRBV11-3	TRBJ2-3	TGTGCCAGCAGCTTCGTAGTGGATACGCAGTATTTT	CASSFVVDTQYF
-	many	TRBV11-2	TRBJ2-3	TGTGCCAGCAGCCCTTCGGTTTCAAGCGATACGCAGTATTTT	CASSPSVSSDTQYF